This TCR beta chain was documented in a study of CD8 T cells in Susac syndrome. cDNA came from roughly 0.53 to 1 ug RNA primed by random hexamers. TCRdb re-called the immunoSEQ multiplex PCR reads with MiXCR, one entry per CDR3 protein. The sample comprises approximately 220,000 distinct CDR3 sequences, 95% of which are singletons, and approximately 0.081% rests with the top ten. The V gene's germline CDR1 is KGHSH and CDR2 LQKENI. This CDR3 is built from 13 residues. Trimming removed 3 bases at V and 6 bases at J, with 9 bases between. The chain has TRBV18 and TRBJ2-1; D unclear. The receptor was isolated from a human donor with multiple sclerosis. Material for sequencing was CD4+ T cells from PBMCs. The CDR3 region is CASSPALVNEQFF. Written as DNA, the CDR3 is TGTGCCAGCTCACCGGCGCTTGTCAATGAGCAGTTCTTC. Full variable domain (rest looked up from reference TRBV18 and TRBJ2-1): NAGVMQNPRHLVRRRGQEARLRCSPMKGHSHVYWYRQLPEEGLKFMVYLQKENIIDESGMPKERFSAEFPKEGPSILRIQQVVRGDSAAYFCASSPALVNEQFFGPGTRLTVL.